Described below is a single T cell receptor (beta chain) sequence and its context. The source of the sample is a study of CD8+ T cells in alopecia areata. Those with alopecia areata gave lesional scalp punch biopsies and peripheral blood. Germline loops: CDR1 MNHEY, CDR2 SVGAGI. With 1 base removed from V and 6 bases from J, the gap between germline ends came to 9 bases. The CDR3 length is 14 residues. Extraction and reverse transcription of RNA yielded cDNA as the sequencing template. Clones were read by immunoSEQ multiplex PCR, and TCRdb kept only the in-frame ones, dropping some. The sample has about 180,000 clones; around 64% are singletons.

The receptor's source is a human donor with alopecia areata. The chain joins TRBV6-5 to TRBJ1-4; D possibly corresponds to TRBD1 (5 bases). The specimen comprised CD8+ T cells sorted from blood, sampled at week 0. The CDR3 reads CASSYWDGDEKLFF. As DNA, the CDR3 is TGTGCCAGCAGTTACTGGGACGGTGATGAAAAACTGTTTTTT.